This TCR beta chain was sequenced in a study of response to subunit inactivated influenza vaccine (dated by TCRdb to 2016 to 2019). Regarding the study in general: The study used deep quantitative T cell receptor repertoire profiling to track responses to a trivalent subunit inactivated influenza vaccine. What the study reported, not specific to this receptor: The authors proposed that each seasonal influenza vaccination may bring in only a limited number of new T cells.

The CDR3 starts with the cysteine, ends with the phenylalanine, and has 13 residues. The sequence is cut down to CDR3 DNA, 39 bases in frame from base 1. Via the germline V gene (reference sequence), CDR1 is DFQATT and CDR2 SNEGSKA. Trimming removed 5 bases from V and 3 bases from J; the gene matches leave 4 bases unexplained. This clonotype was counted once. The specificity of this receptor is unknown. The record has no base qualities; no much larger clone is one base away. A lone read offers only weak evidence. The library was produced with RT-PCR. The sequencing machine was an Illumina HiSeq 2500. TCRdb cleaned the public reads at Q25 with fastp, built clones with MiXCR and kept in-frame beta chains. Each CDR3 protein appears once, grouped with its most common genes and DNA. Present in this sample are more than 200,000 distinct CDR3 sequences, 10% to 15% of which were seen just once. About 7.8% of the sample goes to the ten largest clones.

The chain employs TRBV20-1 and TRBJ2-1; TRBD2 matches 7 bases in the middle. The TCR was taken from a man between 50 and 59 years old who received an inactivated influenza vaccine. Donor details come from another sample of the same person, matched by shared clones. The sequences come from non-naive T cells sorted from PBMCs, collected less than 15 days before vaccination. The cell subset or site tag for this specimen amounts to: memory T cell fraction. The CDR3 in this case is CSADTGGYNEQFF. The nucleotide sequence is TGCAGTGCTGACACGGGAGGCTACAATGAGCAGTTCTTC.